Included here is one T cell receptor (beta chain) sequence, with context. This clonotype was seen ten or more times. It lacks a known antigen. No base quality values were provided; no much bigger clone lies one nucleotide off. Ophthalmopathy patients were characterized by moderately to severely active disease, a Clinical Activity Score of at least 3, a NOSPECS grade of at least 4, and a disease duration under 3 months. Patients were excluded if they had other autoimmune diseases, uncontrolled infections, pregnancy or lactation. Diagnosis relied on clinical symptoms, serum thyroxine, TRAb, thyroid ultrasound and orbital computed tomography. PBMCs were isolated from 10 ml of fresh peripheral blood by Ficoll-Paque density gradient centrifugation. Total RNA was extracted using Trizol reagent, and RNA quality was checked on an Agilent 2100 Bioanalyzer. The data were obtained in a study of Graves' ophthalmopathy and Graves' hyperthyroidism listed by TCRdb under 2018. Regarding the study in general: Peripheral blood was collected at initial diagnosis, prior to any treatment. Following sample collection, hyperthyroidism patients were given methimazole at a starting dose of 30 mg daily, and ophthalmopathy patients were given high-dose intravenous methylprednisolone. To explore V-J signatures that separate ophthalmopathy from hyperthyroidism, a discovery set of more than 95 patients was enrolled, consisting of 40 to 45 with ophthalmopathy and around 57 with stable hyperthyroidism. The independent validation cohort included approximately 19 hyperthyroidism patients plus 17 patients who later progressed from hyperthyroidism to ophthalmopathy. TCR beta repertoire signatures were used to distinguish Graves' ophthalmopathy from Graves' hyperthyroidism and to predict progression to ophthalmopathy. T-cell repertoires of thyroid tissue and blood were compared in more than 5 hyperthyroidism patients. In total, approximately 130 blood samples were TCR-sequenced: under 45 ophthalmopathy, 80 or so hyperthyroidism and about 17 hyperthyroidism-to-ophthalmopathy patients.

For repertoire sequencing, the TCR beta CDR3 regions were amplified from RNA transcripts. HTBI primers and the Qiagen OneStep RT-PCR kit were used in a first-round RT-PCR, which was followed by a second-round multiplex PCR, size selection and purification. Libraries were sequenced paired-end with 100 bp reads on an Illumina HiSeq2000. Per the source publication's procedure: SOAPnuke was used to process the reads, throwing out any read that had adapters, had uncalled bases, had a mean Phred below 15, or lacked an exact constant-primer or identifier match. COPE v1.2.5 was used to merge the high-quality paired reads. Each unique nucleotide sequence was defined as a clonotype, and clonotypes were aligned to IMGT TRB V, D and J references with MiTCR v1.1. Only V-J combinations with frequency above 0.0001 were analysed, covering approximately 99% of repertoires. For each V-J combination, a TCR clonal expansion and chaos score was defined as F50 clonal expansion divided by the chaos observed in the TCRdist matrix. Welch's t-statistics and random forest were used to reduce features to about 14 V-J combinations, which were fed into a naive Bayes classifier. The similarity between thyroid and blood repertoires was quantified using the Morisita-Horn index. Using fastp at Q25 and MiXCR, TCRdb reprocessed the public reads and kept productive beta chains. Every entry covers one CDR3 protein and lists the most common genes and DNA from its rows. The V and J calls reflect TCRdb's pipeline rather than the authors' work. The sample records under 350,000 distinct CDR3 sequences, under 20% of which are singletons. The ten largest make up more than 9% of the sample.

Broader findings and caveats from the paper: Among expanded thyroid clonotypes with frequency above 0.001, most also showed up in blood, which suggests that blood repertoires may reflect the thyroid immune response. In cross-validation, the 13-signature model distinguished ophthalmopathy from stable hyperthyroidism with about 87% sensitivity and around 82% specificity, and in the test set the corresponding values were around 78% and 73%. In validation, the model predicted ophthalmopathy progression with roughly 68% sensitivity and 72% to 80% specificity; about a dozen predicted patients were CT-confirmed with GO in a median of approximately 6.5 months. Sample size was not predetermined statistically, and investigators were not blinded to group allocation.

From V the trimming removes 4 bases and from J it removes 0 bases, while the gene matches leave 3 bases of the junction unaccounted for. The CDR3 runs 14 residues from the cysteine to the phenylalanine. Here the CDR3 DNA is all that survives: 42 bases in frame from base 1. The germline V gene encodes CDR1 LNHDA and CDR2 SQIVND (reference sequence). The rearrangement combines TRBV19 with TRBJ2-7; TRBD2 agrees with 7 junctional bases. The receptor comes from an adult man with Graves' ophthalmopathy. The sample consisted of peripheral blood. The sequenced DNA is TGTGCCAGTAGTAATCCGGGGGGCTCCTACGAGCAGTACTTC. Translated, it reads CASSNPGGSYEQYF. Joined to the reference TRBV19 and TRBJ2-7 proteins, this CDR3 gives the full variable domain: DGGITQSPKYLFRKEGQNVTLSCEQNLNHDAMYWYRQDPGQGLRLIYYSQIVNDFQKGDIAEGYSVSREKKESFPLTVTSAQKNPTAFYLCASSNPGGSYEQYFGPGTRLTVT.